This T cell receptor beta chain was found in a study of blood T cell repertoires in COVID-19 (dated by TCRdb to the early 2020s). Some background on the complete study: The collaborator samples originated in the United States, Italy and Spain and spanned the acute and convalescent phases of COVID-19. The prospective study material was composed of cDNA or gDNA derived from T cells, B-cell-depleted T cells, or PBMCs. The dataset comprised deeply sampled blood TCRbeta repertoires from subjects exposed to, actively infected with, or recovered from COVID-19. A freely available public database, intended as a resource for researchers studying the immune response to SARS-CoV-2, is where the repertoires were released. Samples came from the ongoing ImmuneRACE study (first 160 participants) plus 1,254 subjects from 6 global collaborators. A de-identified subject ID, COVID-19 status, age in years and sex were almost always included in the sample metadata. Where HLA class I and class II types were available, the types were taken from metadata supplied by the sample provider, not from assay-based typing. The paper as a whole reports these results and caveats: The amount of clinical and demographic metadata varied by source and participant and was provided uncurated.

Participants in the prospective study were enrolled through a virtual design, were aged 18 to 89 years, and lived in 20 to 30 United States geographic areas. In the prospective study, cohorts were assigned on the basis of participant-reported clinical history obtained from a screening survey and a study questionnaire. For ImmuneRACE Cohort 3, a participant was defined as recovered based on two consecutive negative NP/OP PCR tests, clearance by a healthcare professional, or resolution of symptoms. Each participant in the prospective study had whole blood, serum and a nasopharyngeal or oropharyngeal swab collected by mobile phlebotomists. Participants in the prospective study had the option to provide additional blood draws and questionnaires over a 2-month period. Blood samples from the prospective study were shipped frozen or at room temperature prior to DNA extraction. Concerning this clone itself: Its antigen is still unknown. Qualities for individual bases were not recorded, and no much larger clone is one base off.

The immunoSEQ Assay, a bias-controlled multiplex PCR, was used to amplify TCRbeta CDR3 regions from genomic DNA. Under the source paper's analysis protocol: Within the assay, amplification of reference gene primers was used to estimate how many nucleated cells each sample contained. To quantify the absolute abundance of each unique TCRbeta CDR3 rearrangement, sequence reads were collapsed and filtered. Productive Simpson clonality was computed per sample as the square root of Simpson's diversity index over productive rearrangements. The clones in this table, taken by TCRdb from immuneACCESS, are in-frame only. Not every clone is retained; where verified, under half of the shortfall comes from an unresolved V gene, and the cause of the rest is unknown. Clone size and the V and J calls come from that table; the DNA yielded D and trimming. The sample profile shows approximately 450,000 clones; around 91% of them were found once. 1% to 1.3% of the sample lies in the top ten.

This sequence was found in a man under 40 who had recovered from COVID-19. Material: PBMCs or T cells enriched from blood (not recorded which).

The CDR3 in this case is CATSDWAGGSEQYF. The DNA reads TGTGCCACCAGTGATTGGGCGGGAGGCAGCGAGCAGTACTTC. The receptor chain draws on TRBV24-1 and TRBJ2-7; TRBD2 lines up with 8 middle nucleotides. V is pruned by 2 bases and J by 6 bases, leaving 5 bases of the junction without a gene match. The germline V gene yields KGHDR for CDR1 and SFDVKD for CDR2. The CDR3, from cysteine to phenylalanine, totals 14 residues. Solely the CDR3 DNA is kept, with 42 bases framed from the first base.